This is a list of T cell receptor beta chains from one sample in a study of blood T cell repertoires in COVID-19. Some clones are missing from TCRdb's copy, which holds only in-frame ones; the method was immunoSEQ multiplex PCR. The repertoire holds roughly 280,000 clones, with approximately 89% as singletons. Sequencing was performed on PBMCs or T cells enriched from blood (not recorded which). These TCRs come from a woman aged 60-75 years who had recovered from COVID-19. CDR3s include the opening cysteine and the closing phenylalanine or tryptophan. Each record gives: J gene, V gene, CDR3 protein.

J: TRBJ2-3
V: TRBV5-1
CDR3: CASSPGRGEGRDTQYF

J: TRBJ1-6
V: TRBV10-1
CDR3: CASSASPNSPLHF

J: TRBJ2-7
V: TRBV28
CDR3: CASSLPTSGNPEQYF

J: TRBJ2-3
V: TRBV14
CDR3: CASSRTLDRGRTDTQYF

J: TRBJ1-2
V: TRBV18
CDR3: CASSPRDTTTYGYTF

J: TRBJ2-2
V: TRBV7-3
CDR3: CASSPAGANTGELFF

J: TRBJ1-3
V: TRBV10-3
CDR3: CAISDMTRDGNTIYF

J: TRBJ2-7
V: TRBV19
CDR3: CASSISGVPYEQYF

J: TRBJ2-1
V: TRBV11-3
CDR3: CASCSGSSYNEQFF

J: TRBJ2-7
V: TRBV30
CDR3: CAWRVSGSYEQYF

J: TRBJ2-1
V: TRBV11-3
CDR3: CASSSGQGWVNEQFF

J: TRBJ1-2
V: TRBV11-2
CDR3: CASSRQGTVYGYTF

J: TRBJ2-5
V: TRBV9
CDR3: CASSVFSAGEETQYF

J: TRBJ2-1
V: TRBV19
CDR3: CASSIDRTINEQFF

J: TRBJ1-4
V: TRBV5-1
CDR3: CASSTRDRDREKLFF

J: TRBJ1-2
V: TRBV29-1
CDR3: CSVAASGYGYTF

J: TRBJ1-1
V: TRBV10-3
CDR3: CAISEWATEAFF

J: TRBJ2-1
V: TRBV24-1
CDR3: CATSGSGDSYNEQFF

J: TRBJ1-1
V: TRBV2
CDR3: CASSEVGTGVGEAFF

J: TRBJ2-6
V: TRBV4-2
CDR3: CASSQDAGASSGANVLTF

J: TRBJ1-5
V: TRBV5-5
CDR3: CASSPGSGGVQPQHF

J: TRBJ1-6
V: TRBV6-1
CDR3: CASSETGQLNSPLHF

J: TRBJ1-4
V: TRBV6-5
CDR3: CASSFRQERGGKLFF

J: TRBJ2-7
V: TRBV10-1
CDR3: CASSESASGSNEQYF

J: TRBJ1-5
V: TRBV28
CDR3: CASSLEQGRLGQPQHF

J: TRBJ1-4
V: TRBV4-1
CDR3: CASSQDRYATNEKLFF

J: TRBJ1-2
V: TRBV7-3
CDR3: CASSLGADGYTF

J: TRBJ2-1
V: TRBV5-1
CDR3: CASSRLAGSNYNEQFF

J: TRBJ2-7
V: TRBV18
CDR3: CASSPAATTYEQYF

J: TRBJ2-6
V: TRBV30
CDR3: CALNSNVLTF

J: TRBJ2-2
V: TRBV12-5
CDR3: CASGSPGQLNTGELFF

J: TRBJ1-1
V: TRBV3-1/TRBV3-2
CDR3: CASSRGQMNTEAFF

J: TRBJ1-1
V: TRBV9
CDR3: CASSPQARDTEAFF

J: TRBJ1-5
V: TRBV7-9
CDR3: CASSSTRNQPQHF

J: TRBJ1-6
V: TRBV4-1
CDR3: CASSQDRGPPSSYNSPLHF

J: TRBJ2-1
V: TRBV4-1
CDR3: CASSQVGANEQFF

J: TRBJ2-2
V: TRBV25-1
CDR3: CASSSQGRHTGELFF

J: TRBJ1-5
V: TRBV18
CDR3: CASSPPAGHSNQPQHF

J: TRBJ2-3
V: TRBV6-5
CDR3: CASSSKGRDTQYF

J: TRBJ1-6
V: TRBV30
CDR3: CAWSVLTAYNSPLHF

J: TRBJ2-7
V: TRBV7-9
CDR3: CASSLASYSYEQYF

J: TRBJ1-1
V: TRBV5-1
CDR3: CASYDSNTEAFF

J: TRBJ1-1
V: TRBV4-1
CDR3: CASSQDPGGSNTEAFF

J: TRBJ2-4
V: TRBV4-1
CDR3: CASSQEPGQGWNIQYF

J: TRBJ1-2
V: TRBV2
CDR3: CASSDTGTGTYGYTF